The entry below describes one T cell receptor (beta chain). What it recognizes is unknown. The junction does not match germline at one end; this may be a read error. Nashville, Tennessee was home to all donors, who were Caucasian adults. These data are taken from a study of shared clonotypes between healthy human individuals. Overall study results and limits: Exclusively blood specimens were collected; tissue repertoires likely differ.

The CDR3 extends over 16 amino acids. Germline CDR1 SGHVT, CDR2 SQSDAQ. Sequenced by immunoSEQ multiplex PCR; TCRdb stores in-frame clones only, minus some. The table has about a million clones, 60% to 80% seen once. The sample taken for sequencing was memory CD4+ T cells from PBMCs. As for subset: CD45RA-negative fraction. The receptor was derived from a man aged 18 to 29 in good health. Some clones in this sample may be carry-over from other donors' samples. The chain recombines TRBV7-4 with TRBJ1-6, with 7 bases that match TRBD1. The CDR3 spells CASSLGQISNNSPLHF. Written as DNA, the CDR3 is TGTGCCAGCAGCTTGGGACAGATCTCCAATAATTCACCCCTCCACTTT.